This T cell receptor (beta chain) was retrieved from a study of CD8+CD57+ T cells in acquired aplastic anemia. Using genomic DNA as the template, TCR beta VDJ and CDR3 profiling was carried out. TCRdb fed the reads into MiXCR, producing one record per CDR3 protein. The sample carries approximately 380,000 distinct CDR3 sequences, about 70% recorded once. Ends included, the CDR3 has 12 residues. The germline V gene has CDR1 SGDLS and CDR2 YYNGEE. Concerning this clonotype itself: The conserved phenylalanine or tryptophan is not found at the CDR3 terminus, so this likely reflects a read error. The DNA is left out, because the CDR3 cannot be placed on it with certainty; the CDR3 is given as TCRdb lists it.

V and J are TRBV9 and TRBJ1-1; the table gives TRBD1 as D, unverified against the DNA. The receptor comes from a human donor in good health, serving as a control. The specimen was sorted CD4+, CD8+, or CD8+CD57+ T cells (not recorded which) from PBMCs. CDR3 loop: CASSVGGRGAST.